These 26 T cell receptor beta chains were all obtained from the same sample, sequenced in a study of blood T cell repertoires in COVID-19. Using immunoSEQ multiplex PCR, the repertoire was profiled, and TCRdb retains in-frame clones only, with some absent. The repertoire consists of some 200,000 clones, with roughly 84% occurring once and the leading ten covering approximately 10%. The sample comprised peripheral blood. These TCRs come from a man aged 50 or older with active or convalescent COVID-19.

This chain joins TRBV19 and TRBJ2-2; D is possibly TRBD2 (6 bases). V lost 0 bases and J lost 7, with 15 bases in between. The CDR3 loop spans 16 amino acids. Germline CDR1 is LNHDA and CDR2 is SQIVND (reference sequence). CDR3 in amino acids: CASSIDDFLGGGELFF. The DNA of the CDR3 is TGTGCCAGTAGTATAGATGACTTTCTCGGGGGCGGGGAGCTGTTTTTT.

The chain combines TRBV7-2 with TRBJ1-1, with D perhaps matching TRBD1 (5 bases). The germline V and J ends were trimmed by 0 bases and 5 bases, with 10 bases remaining between them. Germline lookup yields CDR1 SGHTA and CDR2 FQGNSA. CDR3 length equals 14 residues. The CDR3 nucleotides are TGTGCCAGCAGCTTAGCCAGGGTGGGGACTGAAGCTTTCTTT. Encoded protein: CASSLARVGTEAFF.

This chain joins TRBV19 and TRBJ1-1, with 9 positions matching TRBD1. The CDR3 is 14 amino acids. The germline V gene has CDR1 LNHDA and CDR2 SQIVND (reference sequence). Trimming took 5 bases from V and 6 from J; bases not matched to a gene: 7. The CDR3 DNA follows: TGTGCCAGTAGTCAACAGGGGGCTTTCGCTGAAGCTTTCTTT. Translated, it gives CASSQQGAFAEAFF.

The chain carries TRBV2 and TRBJ1-4, with D hard to call. Germline V gene data show CDR1 as SNHLY and CDR2 as FYNNEI. The CDR3 contains 13 residues. V was clipped by 4 bases and J by 6 bases, with 9 bases between them. The CDR3 DNA sequence: TGTGCCAGCAGTGCAGGAAATGATGAAAAACTGTTTTTT. Translation gives CASSAGNDEKLFF.

This CDR3 is CASSLLGGSLEGYTF. CDR3 coding DNA: TGTGCCAGCAGCTTGCTGGGGGGGTCCCTCGAAGGCTACACCTTC. The chain couples TRBV27 to TRBJ1-2; D may be TRBD1 (5 bases). The ends were cut back, 6 bases at V and 8 bases at J, with 22 bases in the middle. The germline CDR1 and CDR2 sequences are MNHEY and SMNVEV (reference sequence). This CDR3 comprises 15 residues.

This sequence joins TRBV3-1 (or the pseudogene TRBV3-2) and TRBJ2-1, with TRBD2 identical over 16 bases. Germline V lookup: CDR1 LGHDT, CDR2 YNNKEL (reference sequence). V trimming: 5 bases; J trimming: 4 bases; junction bases outside the gene matches: 8. This CDR3 contains 18 residues. The CDR3 sequence is CASSEGTSGGVSYNEQFF. Written as DNA, the CDR3 is TGTGCCAGCAGCGAGGGGACTAGCGGGGGGGTCTCGTACAATGAGCAGTTCTTC.

The J gene is TRBJ2-2, the V gene TRBV4-1, with TRBD2 matching over 9 bases. Germline-derived CDR1 and CDR2 are MGHRA and YSYEKL. This CDR3 has 21 amino acids. Unmatched junction bases numbered 18, after V lost 4 bases and J lost 0 bases. CDR3 amino acids: CASSPSPASGAKIPNTGELFF. The CDR3 DNA is TGCGCCAGCAGCCCCAGTCCGGCTAGCGGGGCCAAAATACCGAACACCGGGGAGCTGTTTTTT.

V gene TRBV15 combines with J gene TRBJ2-3; D ambiguous. The length of the CDR3 is 13 residues. Trimming pared 1 base from V and 4 bases from J, leaving 6 bases between. Looked up from germline, CDR1 is LNHNV and CDR2 is YYDKDF (reference sequence). The CDR3 DNA is TGTGCCACCAGCAGAGGGCTGGCAGATACGCAGTATTTT. Amino acids: CATSRGLADTQYF.

This chain uses TRBV7-2 with TRBJ2-5, with 8 bases fitting TRBD2. CDR3 length: 15 residues. V lost 1 base, J lost 6 bases, and 7 bases stayed unmatched. Germline CDR1 reads SGHTA; CDR2 reads FQGNSA. The CDR3 nucleotides read TGTGCCAGCAGCTTAGGGGGTAGCGGGATAAAGACCCAGTACTTC. Its translation is CASSLGGSGIKTQYF.

In this sample, this clone turned up once. The chain carries TRBV5-1 and TRBJ2-1; D possibly corresponds to TRBD1 (6 bases). Trimming removed 4 bases at V and 4 bases at J, with 12 bases between. CDR3 size: 14 residues. Germline V lookup: CDR1 SGHRS, CDR2 YFSETQ. The CDR3 reads CASSEGRGYNEQFF. DNA for the CDR3: TGCGCCAGCAGCGAGGGCAGGGGTTACAATGAGCAGTTCTTC. The whole variable domain, remainder taken from reference TRBV5-1 and TRBJ2-1, is KAGVTQTPRYLIKTRGQQVTLSCSPISGHRSVSWYQQTPGQGLQFLFEYFSETQRNKGNFPGRFSGRQFSNSRSEMNVSTLELGDSALYLCASSEGRGYNEQFFGPGTRLTVL.

This clone was seen only once. The chain couples TRBV18 to TRBJ1-2; D possibly corresponds to TRBD1 (6 bases). The V end lost 6 bases, the J end lost 5 bases, and 19 bases lay between the germline ends. Germline-derived CDR1 and CDR2 are KGHSH and LQKENI. The CDR3 is 15 residues long. The CDR3 DNA follows: TGTGCCAGCTCTCCCTCGGGGGGCTTAGTATATGGCTACACCTTC. Amino acid sequence: CASSPSGGLVYGYTF.

The chain has TRBV9 and TRBJ2-3; 12 bases align to TRBD2. The germline gives CDR1 SGDLS, CDR2 YYNGEE. The CDR3 is made up of 15 amino acids. The trim removed 5 bases at V and 4 bases at J, leaving 5 bases unmatched. The CDR3 sequence is CASSELAGGPDTQYF. CDR3 bases: TGTGCCAGCAGTGAACTAGCGGGAGGTCCAGATACGCAGTATTTT.

The chain is built from TRBV19 and TRBJ2-1; the match to TRBD2 covers 10 bases. This CDR3 contains 20 residues. J gave up 6 bases and V 1 base, and 18 bases lay outside the gene matches. The germline V gene has CDR1 LNHDA and CDR2 SQIVND (reference sequence). The CDR3 DNA sequence: TGTGCCAGTAGTATAGCGGGGCCAGGGACTCGGATAGCGGGAGGCAATGAGCAGTTCTTC. Translation: CASSIAGPGTRIAGGNEQFF.

This rearrangement joins TRBV2 to TRBJ1-2, with unresolved D. This CDR3 region has 14 residues. The germline CDR1 and CDR2 sequences are SNHLY and FYNNEI. The V end was cut by 8 bases, the J end by 8 bases, with 21 bases between. The CDR3 DNA reads as TGTGCCAGCGTTCGGACTCTTTTCCGGCTGGGCTACACCTTC. This gives the protein CASVRTLFRLGYTF.

The chain carries TRBV4-2 and TRBJ1-4; D perhaps matches TRBD1 (5 bases). The CDR3 runs to 13 residues. From germline, CDR1 is LGHNA and CDR2 YNFKEQ. V lost 2 bases, J lost 7 bases, and 8 bases lay in between. CDR3 in amino acids: CASSQKRGEKLFF. DNA for the CDR3: TGTGCCAGCAGCCAAAAAAGGGGTGAAAAACTGTTTTTT.

This rearrangement joins TRBV6-2 or TRBV6-3 to TRBJ2-3, with D hard to call. The CDR3 spans 14 residues. Germline V CDR1 and CDR2: MNHEY, SVGEGT. Trimming left V 4 bases short and J 1 base short, with 9 bases between. The CDR3 region has the DNA TGTGCCAGCAGTTTGCGTAGAGGCACAGATACGCAGTATTTT. It specifies CASSLRRGTDTQYF.

The rearrangement uses TRBV19 and TRBJ1-1, with D maybe TRBD1 (6 bases). V lost 5 bases to trimming and J lost 3 bases, with 10 bases between them. This CDR3 is built from 13 residues. The germline CDR1 and CDR2 sequences are LNHDA and SQIVND (reference sequence). CDR3 nucleotide sequence: TGTGCCAGTAGTCCCAGACAGGACACTGAAGCTTTCTTT. This codes for CASSPRQDTEAFF.

The V and J genes are TRBV4-1 and TRBJ2-1, with TRBD2 as a possible D gene (6 bases). The CDR3 runs to 15 residues. Germline values: CDR1 MGHRA, CDR2 YSYEKL. V was pared by 1 base and J by 9 bases, with 16 bases between. This chain's CDR3 is CASSQAGGTRGEQFF. In DNA form, the CDR3 reads TGCGCCAGCAGCCAAGCGGGCGGGACGCGTGGTGAGCAGTTCTTC.

This clone was counted between two and nine times. This sequence joins TRBV4-3 and TRBJ1-5; TRBD1 agrees at 9 bases. CDR1 LGHNA and CDR2 YSLEER come from the germline V gene. Trimming removed 0 bases from V and 9 bases from J; junction bases left unmatched: 6. The CDR3 is 15 residues long. The CDR3 DNA reads TGCGCCAGCAGCCAAGAAAGGACAGGGGAGGGGCCCCAGCATTTT. It is translated as CASSQERTGEGPQHF.

The rearrangement joins TRBV6-2 or TRBV6-3 to TRBJ1-4; D unresolved. Germline CDR1 and CDR2: MNHEY and SVGEGT. The CDR3 covers 14 residues. Trimming pared 2 bases from V and 5 bases from J, leaving 9 bases between. The CDR3 coding sequence is TGTGCCAGCAGTTACCGGGTCGAAAATGAAAAACTGTTTTTT. It translates to CASSYRVENEKLFF.

V gene TRBV7-9 combines with J gene TRBJ2-5, with TRBD1 matching over 9 bases. Germline CDR1 SEHNR, CDR2 FQNEAQ (reference sequence). The trim removed 5 bases at V and 2 bases at J, leaving 9 bases unmatched. The CDR3 consists of 16 residues. The CDR3 bases are TGTGCCAGCAGCCCGACCGGGACAGGGACACAAGAGACCCAGTACTTC. Its translation is CASSPTGTGTQETQYF.

The chain joins TRBV27 to TRBJ1-2, with a weak D call TRBD1 (6 bases). V lost 5 bases and J lost 3, with 16 bases in between. The germline V gene has CDR1 MNHEY and CDR2 SMNVEV (reference sequence). This CDR3 comprises 15 residues. CDR3 nucleotides: TGTGCCAGCAGTCCCGCGGTTGGGGGCTACTATGGCTACACCTTC. Translation: CASSPAVGGYYGYTF.

The chain is built from TRBV6-5 and TRBJ1-4; 8 bases are shared with TRBD1. The CDR3 has 16 amino acids. V shed 2 bases, J shed 8 bases, and the junction held 10 bases outside the gene matches. The germline CDR1 and CDR2 sequences are MNHEY and SVGAGI. The CDR3 DNA reads as TGTGCCAGCAGTTACGGGACAGGCCAATTCCGCGAAAAACTGTTTTTT. It encodes CASSYGTGQFREKLFF.

The table lists this clone with a count of one. The chain is built from TRBV7-3 and TRBJ2-1; the match to TRBD2 covers 8 bases. Per germline, CDR1 SGHTA and CDR2 FQGTGA. This CDR3 contains 13 residues. The V segment lost 8 bases and the J segment 7 bases; nucleotides outside the gene matches: 7. The chain's CDR3 is CASGAGAGNEQFF. CDR3 DNA: TGTGCCAGCGGAGCGGGGGCGGGGAATGAGCAGTTCTTC.

The chain recombines TRBV28 with TRBJ1-5; maybe TRBD1 (5 bases). The germline CDR1 and CDR2 sequences are MDHEN and SYDVKM. The CDR3 has 15 amino acids. V shed 6 bases and J shed 4 bases, with 16 bases lying between them. CDR3 DNA sequence: TGTGCCAGCAGAAACCAGGGAAAGGGGAATCAGCCCCAGCATTTT. Its protein is CASRNQGKGNQPQHF.

This clone is a singleton in its sample. The rearrangement joins TRBV6-5 to TRBJ1-2, with TRBD1 matching 11 bases. The CDR3 loop spans 15 amino acids. The V segment lost 7 bases and the J segment 3 bases; nucleotides outside the gene matches: 7. Germline V gene lookup returns CDR1 MNHEY and CDR2 SVGAGI. CDR3 nucleotides: TGTGCCAGCAAACCAGGACAGGGGGCGTACTATGGCTACACCTTC. This codes for CASKPGQGAYYGYTF.